The rows below give T cell receptor beta chains drawn from one sample of a study of cytomegalovirus exposure and HLA in healthy donors. The table came from immunoSEQ multiplex PCR; TCRdb's copy has only in-frame clones and leaves some out. The sample holds around 100,000 clones, 75% seen once. Sequenced: PBMCs. The receptors stem from a man between 45 and 60 years old in good health and CMV-seronegative. CDR3s include the opening cysteine and the closing phenylalanine or tryptophan. Each record gives: D gene, J gene, V gene, CDR3 protein, CDR3 DNA. D genes are given only for firm matches.

D gene: .
J gene: TRBJ1-2
V gene: TRBV5-6
CDR3 protein: CASSGRTHGGYTF
CDR3 DNA: TGTGCCAGCAGCGGGAGGACCCATGGGGGCTACACCTTC

D gene: TRBD1
J gene: TRBJ1-6
V gene: TRBV4-1
CDR3 protein: CASSQRSGQGGSPLHF
CDR3 DNA: TGCGCCAGCAGCCAAAGATCAGGACAGGGTGGGTCACCCCTCCACTTT

D gene: TRBD2
J gene: TRBJ2-5
V gene: TRBV29-1
CDR3 protein: CSVLPAGLAKETQYF
CDR3 DNA: TGCAGCGTCCTACCTGCGGGACTAGCTAAAGAGACCCAGTACTTC

D gene: .
J gene: TRBJ1-5
V gene: TRBV5-1
CDR3 protein: CASSLGLDSQPQHF
CDR3 DNA: TGCGCCAGCAGCTTGGGACTTGACAGTCAGCCCCAGCATTTT

D gene: TRBD1
J gene: TRBJ1-2
V gene: TRBV30
CDR3 protein: CAGLDRGDNYGYTF
CDR3 DNA: TGTGCCGGACTAGACAGGGGGGATAACTATGGCTACACCTTC

D gene: TRBD1
J gene: TRBJ2-7
V gene: TRBV5-4
CDR3 protein: CASSSQDRGYEQYF
CDR3 DNA: TGTGCCAGCAGCTCCCAGGACAGGGGCTACGAGCAGTACTTC

D gene: TRBD1
J gene: TRBJ1-1
V gene: TRBV5-1
CDR3 protein: CASSWTSGGTEAFF
CDR3 DNA: TGCGCCAGCAGCTGGACCTCAGGGGGCACTGAAGCTTTCTTT

D gene: TRBD1
J gene: TRBJ1-4
V gene: TRBV5-1
CDR3 protein: CASSLGGGREKLFF
CDR3 DNA: TGCGCCAGCAGCTTGGGAGGGGGCAGGGAAAAACTGTTTTTT

D gene: .
J gene: TRBJ2-7
V gene: TRBV7-9
CDR3 protein: CASSLGGPRMITWQYF
CDR3 DNA: TGTGCCAGCAGCTTAGGGGGGCCCCGGATGATTACGTGGCAGTACTTC

D gene: .
J gene: TRBJ2-7
V gene: TRBV5-1
CDR3 protein: CASSSLAGSGSYEQYF
CDR3 DNA: TGCGCCAGCAGCTCCTTAGCCGGGAGTGGGTCCTACGAGCAGTACTTC

D gene: .
J gene: TRBJ2-5
V gene: TRBV5-1
CDR3 protein: CASTLGTSQETQYF
CDR3 DNA: TGCGCCAGCACCCTAGGGACTTCCCAAGAGACCCAGTACTTC